A selection of T cell receptor beta chains follows, all from one sample in a study of blood T cell repertoires in COVID-19. Data came from immunoSEQ multiplex PCR; TCRdb stores just in-frame clones and leaves some out. The repertoire has approximately 190,000 clones, around 80% of them found once; the top ten carry 7.8%. Sequencing used peripheral blood. These receptors were obtained from a woman in her sixties with COVID-19, enrolled during active disease. CDR3s include the opening cysteine and the closing phenylalanine or tryptophan. The D gene is left open where the match is weak. Size is omitted from some rows. Given values are once, few, many or a class for expanded clones.

size: .; D: TRBD2; V: TRBV2; J: TRBJ2-2; CDR3: CASSEPLASGNVNTGELFF; DNA: TGTGCCAGCAGTGAACCCTTGGCTAGCGGGAACGTGAACACCGGGGAGCTGTTTTTT
size: .; D: .; V: TRBV29-1; J: TRBJ1-2; CDR3: CSVRVLGQGHGYTF; DNA: TGCAGCGTTCGAGTTCTAGGACAAGGACATGGCTACACCTTC
size: .; D: .; V: TRBV19; J: TRBJ2-2; CDR3: CASSMGQGGTGELFF; DNA: TGTGCCAGTAGTATGGGGCAGGGAGGCACCGGGGAGCTGTTTTTT
size: .; D: TRBD1; V: TRBV7-9; J: TRBJ1-2; CDR3: CASSTGQGSYGYTF; DNA: TGTGCCAGCAGCACGGGACAGGGGAGCTATGGCTACACCTTC
size: .; D: .; V: TRBV6-2/TRBV6-3; J: TRBJ1-5; CDR3: CASSYPQGRNQPQHF; DNA: TGTGCCAGCAGTTACCCACAGGGTCGGAATCAGCCCCAGCATTTT
size: .; D: .; V: TRBV19; J: TRBJ1-5; CDR3: CASSRGAQPQHF; DNA: TGTGCCAGTAGTCGGGGGGCTCAGCCCCAGCATTTT
size: .; D: TRBD1; V: TRBV6-2/TRBV6-3; J: TRBJ2-1; CDR3: CASSRDSHNEQFF; DNA: TGTGCCAGCAGCCGGGACAGTCACAATGAGCAGTTCTTC
size: once; D: TRBD2; V: TRBV28; J: TRBJ2-7; CDR3: CASSSGLVISYEQYF; DNA: TGTGCCAGCAGTTCGGGACTAGTAATTTCCTACGAGCAGTACTTC
size: few; D: .; V: TRBV5-8; J: TRBJ1-6; CDR3: CASSRLTGNSPLHF; DNA: TGTGCCAGCAGCCGACTCACGGGTAATTCACCCCTCCACTTT
size: .; D: TRBD1; V: TRBV4-2; J: TRBJ2-1; CDR3: CASSQEKQGSYNEQFF; DNA: TGTGCCAGCAGCCAAGAAAAACAGGGGTCCTACAATGAGCAGTTCTTC
size: .; D: .; V: TRBV5-1; J: TRBJ1-6; CDR3: CASSLEEPSYNSPLHF; DNA: TGCGCCAGCAGCTTGGAGGAGCCCTCCTATAATTCACCCCTCCACTTT
size: .; D: .; V: TRBV7-3; J: TRBJ2-5; CDR3: CASSPGAGRQETQYF; DNA: TGTGCCAGCAGCCCCGGGGCAGGGAGGCAAGAGACCCAGTACTTC
size: few; D: TRBD1; V: TRBV28; J: TRBJ2-5; CDR3: CASRKGQGGETQYF; DNA: TGTGCCAGCAGGAAGGGACAGGGGGGAGAGACCCAGTACTTC
size: .; D: .; V: TRBV7-2; J: TRBJ2-5; CDR3: CASSLVSRGQETQYF; DNA: TGTGCCAGCAGCTTAGTTTCCAGGGGCCAAGAGACCCAGTACTTC
size: .; D: .; V: TRBV11-3; J: TRBJ2-1; CDR3: CASSRSRSSYNEQFF; DNA: TGTGCCAGCAGCCGAAGTAGGAGCTCCTACAATGAGCAGTTCTTC
size: .; D: TRBD1; V: TRBV28; J: TRBJ1-5; CDR3: CASTRPTGGRQPQHF; DNA: TGTGCCAGCACCCGCCCCACAGGGGGCCGGCAGCCCCAGCATTTT
size: .; D: .; V: TRBV20-1; J: TRBJ2-7; CDR3: CSPKSYEQYF; DNA: TGCAGTCCCAAATCCTACGAGCAGTACTTC
size: few; D: .; V: TRBV19; J: TRBJ1-1; CDR3: CASSIDRRGTAEAFF; DNA: TGTGCCAGTAGTATAGATCGAAGGGGCACCGCTGAAGCTTTCTTT
size: .; D: TRBD1; V: TRBV19; J: TRBJ1-1; CDR3: CASSRTGDTEAFF; DNA: TGTGCCAGTAGTAGGACAGGGGACACTGAAGCTTTCTTT
size: .; D: TRBD1; V: TRBV24-1; J: TRBJ1-2; CDR3: CATSAARGTGLYGYTF; DNA: TGTGCCACCAGTGCCGCGCGGGGGACAGGCCTCTATGGCTACACCTTC
size: once; D: .; V: TRBV5-5; J: TRBJ1-1; CDR3: CASSLIGDMNTEAFF; DNA: TGTGCCAGCAGCTTGATCGGGGATATGAACACTGAAGCTTTCTTT
size: .; D: TRBD1; V: TRBV19; J: TRBJ2-5; CDR3: CASSSIGQGQETQYF; DNA: TGTGCCAGTAGTTCAATCGGACAGGGCCAAGAGACCCAGTACTTC
size: few; D: TRBD2; V: TRBV5-1; J: TRBJ2-1; CDR3: CASSSTSGGPNEQFF; DNA: TGCGCCAGCAGCTCGACTAGCGGGGGACCGAATGAGCAGTTCTTC
size: once; D: .; V: TRBV27; J: TRBJ1-5; CDR3: CASRSGNQPQHF; DNA: TGTGCCAGCAGAAGCGGGAATCAGCCCCAGCATTTT
size: few; D: .; V: TRBV20-1; J: TRBJ1-1; CDR3: CSASRVSEAFF; DNA: TGCAGTGCTTCCAGGGTTTCTGAAGCTTTCTTT
size: .; D: TRBD1; V: TRBV19; J: TRBJ1-5; CDR3: CASSLRDRGSYQPQHF; DNA: TGTGCCAGTAGCCTTAGGGACAGGGGATCCTATCAGCCCCAGCATTTT
size: .; D: .; V: TRBV29-1; J: TRBJ2-3; CDR3: CSVRAGEDTQYF; DNA: TGCAGCGTCCGAGCCGGAGAAGATACGCAGTATTTT
size: .; D: TRBD2; V: TRBV19; J: TRBJ2-2; CDR3: CASSTPSGTTGELFF; DNA: TGTGCCAGTAGTACACCCAGCGGGACCACCGGGGAGCTGTTTTTT
size: .; D: TRBD1; V: TRBV7-2; J: TRBJ1-5; CDR3: CASSNRDSSNQPQHF; DNA: TGTGCCAGCAGCAACCGGGACAGCAGCAATCAGCCCCAGCATTTT
size: .; D: .; V: TRBV28; J: TRBJ1-2; CDR3: CASSLASYGYTF; DNA: TGTGCCAGCAGTCTAGCCAGCTATGGCTACACCTTC
size: .; D: TRBD1; V: TRBV5-1; J: TRBJ2-1; CDR3: CASSLQDRVVNEQFF; DNA: TGCGCCAGCAGCCTTCAGGACAGGGTGGTCAATGAGCAGTTCTTC
size: .; D: TRBD1; V: TRBV4-2; J: TRBJ1-2; CDR3: CASSPSIGGQPNYGYTF; DNA: TGTGCCAGCAGCCCAAGTATAGGGGGCCAACCTAACTATGGCTACACCTTC
size: .; D: TRBD2; V: TRBV9; J: TRBJ2-1; CDR3: CASSVPSGSYNEQFF; DNA: TGTGCCAGCAGCGTTCCTAGCGGGAGTTACAATGAGCAGTTCTTC
size: once; D: .; V: TRBV28; J: TRBJ2-1; CDR3: CASSPDYSYNEQFF; DNA: TGTGCCAGCAGCCCCGACTATTCCTACAATGAGCAGTTCTTC
size: once; D: TRBD1; V: TRBV13; J: TRBJ1-2; CDR3: CASSLGQGVDGYTF; DNA: TGTGCCAGCAGCTTAGGCCAGGGGGTGGATGGCTACACCTTC
size: .; D: TRBD2; V: TRBV3-1/TRBV3-2; J: TRBJ2-5; CDR3: CASSQWGLAGEETQYF; DNA: TGTGCCAGCAGCCAATGGGGACTAGCGGGTGAGGAGACCCAGTACTTC
size: once; D: TRBD1; V: TRBV6-6; J: TRBJ2-1; CDR3: CASSLDREAYNEQFF; DNA: TGTGCCAGCAGTTTGGACAGGGAAGCCTACAATGAGCAGTTCTTC
size: .; D: .; V: TRBV6-2/TRBV6-3; J: TRBJ1-5; CDR3: CASSYEGTNQPQHF; DNA: TGTGCCAGCAGTTATGAGGGTACCAATCAGCCCCAGCATTTT
size: .; D: TRBD2; V: TRBV6-5; J: TRBJ2-2; CDR3: CASRVAGGNTGELFF; DNA: TGTGCCAGCAGAGTAGCGGGGGGGAACACCGGGGAGCTGTTTTTT
size: .; D: .; V: TRBV7-8; J: TRBJ1-5; CDR3: CASSFLYDRSNQPQHF; DNA: TGTGCCAGCAGCTTTTTATATGACAGGAGCAATCAGCCCCAGCATTTT
size: .; D: TRBD1; V: TRBV7-8; J: TRBJ1-3; CDR3: CASSPTGASGNTIYF; DNA: TGTGCCAGCAGCCCGACAGGGGCCTCTGGAAACACCATATATTTT
size: .; D: TRBD1; V: TRBV6-5; J: TRBJ2-5; CDR3: CASSRDREETQYF; DNA: TGTGCCAGCAGCAGGGACAGGGAAGAGACCCAGTACTTC
size: .; D: .; V: TRBV7-2; J: TRBJ1-5; CDR3: CASSSPGIQPQHF; DNA: TGTGCCAGCAGCTCCCCAGGGATTCAGCCCCAGCATTTT
size: .; D: TRBD1; V: TRBV7-2; J: TRBJ1-5; CDR3: CASSLGQGLISNQPQHF; DNA: TGTGCCAGCAGCTTAGGACAGGGTCTTATTAGCAATCAGCCCCAGCATTTT
size: .; D: TRBD1; V: TRBV18; J: TRBJ1-3; CDR3: CASSPRQGGSGNTIYF; DNA: TGTGCCAGCTCACCTCGACAGGGGGGCTCTGGAAACACCATATATTTT
size: .; D: TRBD2; V: TRBV6-5; J: TRBJ2-3; CDR3: CASTPSQGGTDTQYF; DNA: TGTGCCAGCACCCCGAGCCAGGGAGGGACAGATACGCAGTATTTT
size: few; D: .; V: TRBV19; J: TRBJ2-2; CDR3: CASSIVRDGELFF; DNA: TGTGCCAGTAGTATAGTGAGGGACGGGGAGCTGTTTTTT
size: .; D: TRBD2; V: TRBV7-3; J: TRBJ2-3; CDR3: CASSISGGGGTQYF; DNA: TGTGCCAGCAGCATTAGCGGGGGCGGAGGTACGCAGTATTTT
size: once; D: .; V: TRBV28; J: TRBJ1-4; CDR3: CASSPRGKLFF; DNA: TGTGCCAGCAGCCCCAGGGGAAAACTGTTTTTT
size: .; D: TRBD2; V: TRBV27; J: TRBJ2-2; CDR3: CASSFSGRLNTGELFF; DNA: TGTGCCAGCAGTTTTAGCGGGAGACTTAACACCGGGGAGCTGTTTTTT
size: few; D: TRBD2; V: TRBV7-9; J: TRBJ2-3; CDR3: CASSSNPGLAESTDTQYF; DNA: TGTGCCAGCAGCTCGAACCCGGGACTAGCGGAAAGCACAGATACGCAGTATTTT
size: few; D: .; V: TRBV2; J: TRBJ1-2; CDR3: CASFRASGGYTF; DNA: TGTGCCAGCTTCCGGGCCAGCGGTGGCTACACCTTC
size: once; D: TRBD1; V: TRBV15; J: TRBJ1-2; CDR3: CATSRDRDRVGYTF; DNA: TGTGCCACCAGCAGAGATCGAGACAGGGTCGGCTACACCTTC
size: .; D: TRBD1; V: TRBV10-3; J: TRBJ2-1; CDR3: CAIASGQGAFNEQFF; DNA: TGTGCCATCGCTTCCGGACAGGGGGCCTTCAATGAGCAGTTCTTC
size: .; D: .; V: TRBV19; J: TRBJ1-2; CDR3: CASMGTKGNYGYTF; DNA: TGTGCCAGTATGGGGACAAAAGGGAACTATGGCTACACCTTC
size: once; D: .; V: TRBV11-3; J: TRBJ1-1; CDR3: CASSLEANTEAFF; DNA: TGTGCCAGCAGCTTAGAAGCGAACACTGAAGCTTTCTTT
size: .; D: TRBD2; V: TRBV4-3; J: TRBJ2-5; CDR3: CASSQDGAGGETQYF; DNA: TGCGCCAGCAGCCAAGACGGGGCGGGAGGAGAGACCCAGTACTTC
size: many; D: .; V: TRBV4-1; J: TRBJ1-4; CDR3: CASSPILKNPEKLFF; DNA: TGCGCCAGCAGCCCAATCCTAAAAAACCCGGAAAAACTGTTTTTT
size: .; D: TRBD1; V: TRBV3-1/TRBV3-2; J: TRBJ2-2; CDR3: CASSQGQGYTGELFF; DNA: TGTGCCAGCAGCCAGGGACAGGGCTACACCGGGGAGCTGTTTTTT